A single sample gave rise to the 26 T cell receptor beta chains below, sequenced in a study of CD8 T cells in Susac syndrome. The RNA input was about 0.5 to 1 ug, and it was reverse transcribed with random hexamers. One entry per CDR3 protein results from TCRdb running MiXCR on the immunoSEQ multiplex PCR reads. The sample has about 140,000 distinct CDR3 sequences, around 95% seen once. Sequenced material: CD4+ T cells from PBMCs. These receptors all come from a human donor with Susac syndrome.

V usage is TRBV7-3 and J usage is TRBJ1-5; 8 bases match TRBD1. After removal of 3 bases from V and 4 bases from J, the junction contained 11 bases not matched to a gene. The CDR3 length is 17 residues. Germline assignment: CDR1 SGHTA and CDR2 FQGTGA. As DNA, the CDR3 is TGTGCCAGCAGCTTGGACAGGGAGTTGGATGGGAATCAGCCCCAGCATTTT. This codes for CASSLDRELDGNQPQHF.

The V gene is TRBV20-1, the J gene TRBJ2-5; no definite D call. CDR1 and CDR2 from the germline V gene are DFQATT and SNEGSKA (reference sequence). The V end lost 5 bases, the J end lost 0 bases, and 7 bases lay between the germline ends. The CDR3 is made up of 12 amino acids. The DNA for the CDR3 is TGCAGTGCTCGCGGCCACCAAGAGACCCAGTACTTC. This encodes CSARGHQETQYF.

The V call is TRBV20-1, the J call TRBJ2-3, with TRBD2 matching 9 bases. CDR3 length: 14 amino acids. V trimming: 7 bases; J trimming: 2 bases; junction bases outside the gene matches: 7. Germline assignment: CDR1 DFQATT and CDR2 SNEGSKA (reference sequence). CDR3 bases: TGCAGTGGTCCAGCGGGGGGATCCACAGATACGCAGTATTTT. It yields the protein CSGPAGGSTDTQYF.

The rearrangement joins TRBV18 to TRBJ2-2; D uncertain. Looked up from germline, CDR1 is KGHSH and CDR2 is LQKENI. Trimming cost V 3 bases and J 1 base, with 12 bases left between them. The CDR3 is 16 amino acids. The CDR3 reads CASSPLARLNTGELFF. The CDR3 nucleotides read TGTGCCAGCTCACCCCTCGCTAGACTGAACACCGGGGAGCTGTTTTTT.

The rearrangement uses TRBV20-1 and TRBJ1-1, with a weak D call TRBD1 (6 bases). CDR1 and CDR2 (germline): DFQATT, SNEGSKA (reference sequence). CDR3 size: 14 residues. Deletions cut 0 bases from V and 5 bases from J, with 13 bases between. CDR3 coding DNA: TGCAGTGCTAGAGATCTCAGGGGCGGTACTGAAGCTTTCTTT. It yields the protein CSARDLRGGTEAFF.

The CDR3 DNA reads TGCAGTGCTAGAGATTGGCTTCGCAGGGGCGAAGGGAGAGAGACCCAGTACTTC. Protein product: CSARDWLRRGEGRETQYF. This chain links TRBV20-1 with TRBJ2-5; D is possibly TRBD1 (6 bases). The CDR3 has 18 residues. Trimming shortened V by 0 bases and J by 4 bases, and 24 bases separated the two germline ends. Germline loops: CDR1 DFQATT, CDR2 SNEGSKA (reference sequence).

The gene calls are TRBV30 and TRBJ2-1; the D call may be TRBD1 or TRBD2 (6 bases each). CDR1 GTSNPN and CDR2 SVGIG come from the germline V gene (reference sequence). The CDR3 is 14 residues long. Trimming shortened V by 4 bases and J by 1 base, and 11 bases separated the two germline ends. The CDR3 reads CAWIWGASYNEQFF. The CDR3 DNA is TGTGCCTGGATATGGGGGGCTTCCTACAATGAGCAGTTCTTC.

The J gene is TRBJ1-5, the V gene TRBV10-3; TRBD1 aligns across 11 bases. The V gene end was trimmed by 4 bases and the J gene end by 6 bases; junction bases not matched to a gene: 2. The CDR3 extends over 14 amino acids. CDR1 is ENHRY and CDR2 is SYGVKD in the germline V gene. The CDR3 region is CAISGDRGGQPQHF. For the CDR3, the DNA is TGTGCCATCAGTGGGGACAGGGGGGGTCAGCCCCAGCATTTT.

The J gene is TRBJ2-6, the V gene TRBV19; TRBD1 aligns across 8 bases. The J segment lost 4 bases and the V segment lost 9 bases, leaving 8 bases of the junction unmatched. The CDR3 runs 15 residues. Germline CDR1 reads LNHDA; CDR2 reads SQIVND (reference sequence). CDR3 coding DNA: TGTGCCAGCCTGGACAGGGTGGCCGGGGCCAACGTCCTGACTTTC. Its translation: CASLDRVAGANVLTF.

CDR3 bases: TGCAGTGCTAGAGGAGGGGGACTAGCGGGCTACGAGCAGTACTTC. Translation gives CSARGGGLAGYEQYF. V and J are TRBV20-1 and TRBJ2-7; 12 bases fit TRBD2. CDR3 length equals 15 residues. Germline values: CDR1 DFQATT, CDR2 SNEGSKA (reference sequence). V lost 1 base and J lost 3; bases outside the gene matches: 4.

On this clonotype: The junction departs from germline at one end; a sequencing error may be responsible. The genes are TRBV7-7 and TRBJ1-1; no definite D call. CDR1 and CDR2 (germline): SSHAT, FNYEAQ (reference sequence). This CDR3 is 13 amino acids long. CDR3 in DNA: TGTGCTAGCAGCCCCATCGTGGGCACTGAAGCTTTCTTT. This translates into CASSPIVGTEAFF.

The CDR3 protein is CAWSTGNYEQYF. For the CDR3, the DNA is TGTGCCTGGAGTACAGGGAACTACGAGCAGTACTTC. The chain has TRBV30 and TRBJ2-7, with a weak D call TRBD1 (6 bases). The CDR3 is made up of 12 amino acids. Germline V gives CDR1 GTSNPN, CDR2 SVGIG (reference sequence). Trimming removed 2 bases from V and 3 bases from J, with 8 bases in between.

V gene TRBV20-1 combines with J gene TRBJ1-2, with TRBD1 matching over 8 bases. Germline V gene lookup returns CDR1 DFQATT and CDR2 SNEGSKA (reference sequence). This CDR3 is 14 amino acids long. The V segment lost 6 bases and the J segment 5 bases; nucleotides outside the gene matches: 11. The CDR3 bases are TGCAGTGCCCCAGGAGACAGGGGAGGTTATGGCTACACCTTC. It codes for CSAPGDRGGYGYTF.

This chain uses TRBV28 with TRBJ2-1; 9 nucleotides line up with TRBD2. J gave up 3 bases and V 3 bases, and 6 bases lay outside the gene matches. The CDR3 is 16 amino acids. CDR1 and CDR2 (germline): MDHEN, SYDVKM. CDR3 protein: CASSFRSGGIYNEQFF. CDR3 sequence (DNA): TGTGCCAGCAGTTTCCGAAGCGGGGGGATCTACAATGAGCAGTTCTTC.

The gene calls are TRBV30 and TRBJ1-1; D gene ambiguous. The germline V and J ends were trimmed by 1 base and 9 bases, with 12 bases remaining between them. This CDR3 has 12 residues. The germline V gene encodes CDR1 GTSNPN and CDR2 SVGIG (reference sequence). The CDR3 DNA reads TGTGCCTGGAGTGAGGGTAACTATCAAGCTTTCTTT. It is translated as CAWSEGNYQAFF.

This clonotype was seen a single time. The chain is built from TRBV9 and TRBJ2-2; either TRBD1 or TRBD2 may supply D (5 bases each). Trimming shortened V by 4 bases and J by 0 bases, and 13 bases separated the two germline ends. CDR3 length equals 16 residues. Germline-derived CDR1 and CDR2 are SGDLS and YYNGEE. The CDR3 loop is CASSNHGTANTGELFF. CDR3 DNA: TGTGCCAGCAGCAACCATGGGACCGCGAACACCGGGGAGCTGTTTTTT.

V is TRBV12-5 and J is TRBJ2-7, with D unresolved. Germline lookup yields CDR1 LGHNT and CDR2 FRNRAP. This CDR3 spans 11 amino acids. V was cut by 1 base and J by 4 bases, with 2 bases left in between. The CDR3 reads CASGLAYEQYF. CDR3 sequence (DNA): TGTGCTAGTGGTTTGGCATACGAGCAGTACTTC.

About this clonotype itself: One junction end does not reproduce the germline sequence, and a read error may be involved. The gene calls are TRBV25-1 and TRBJ2-7; D tentatively fits TRBD1 or TRBD2 (6 bases each). The germline CDR1 and CDR2 sequences are MGHDK and SYGVNS. The CDR3 spans 12 residues. CDR3 nucleotides: TGTGCCAGCAGCGGGGGCCTGTACGGGCAGTACTTC. Amino acids: CASSGGLYGQYF.

The J gene is TRBJ2-7, the V gene TRBV23-1; D gene ambiguous. TRBV23-1 is treated as an ORF (open reading frame) with a function not yet certain. The CDR3 spans 15 residues. V was shortened by 3 bases and J by 5 bases, with 17 bases between the two germline ends. Here the CDR3 reads CASSHLPPAFDEQYF. The DNA for the CDR3 is TGCGCCAGCAGTCACCTACCCCCAGCATTCGACGAGCAGTACTTC.

The chain links TRBV5-1 to TRBJ2-5, with D perhaps matching TRBD1 (5 bases). The V end lost 0 bases, the J end lost 5 bases, and 8 bases lay between the germline ends. Germline values: CDR1 SGHRS, CDR2 YFSETQ. The CDR3 runs 13 residues. CDR3 coding DNA: TGCGCCAGCAGCTTGGGACAGATGGAGACCCAGTACTTC. Protein sequence: CASSLGQMETQYF.

V usage is TRBV15 and J usage is TRBJ2-7; D is unclear. The CDR3 spans 12 residues. The V gene's germline CDR1 is LNHNV and CDR2 YYDKDF (reference sequence). V lost 0 bases to trimming and J lost 7 bases, with 7 bases between them. The CDR3 protein is CATSRDRLEQYF. The CDR3 nucleotides are TGTGCCACCAGCAGAGATCGGCTAGAGCAGTACTTC. Supplemented by reference TRBV15 and TRBJ2-7, the full variable domain reads DAMVIQNPRYQVTQFGKPVTLSCSQTLNHNVMYWYQQKSSQAPKLLFHYYDKDFNNEADTPDNFQSRRPNTSFCFLDIRSPGLGDTAMYLCATSRDRLEQYFGPGTRLTVT.

The chain joins TRBV9 to TRBJ1-6; a possible D gene is TRBD1 (5 bases). V dropped 3 bases and J dropped 10 bases, with 17 bases sitting between them. The V gene's germline CDR1 is SGDLS and CDR2 YYNGEE. This CDR3 is 15 amino acids long. The DNA of the CDR3 is TGTGCCAGCAGCGCCAGGGACTTCACCGGCTCACCCCTCCACTTT. This gives the protein CASSARDFTGSPLHF.

The J gene is TRBJ2-3, the V gene TRBV18; TRBD2 might be the D (6 bases). Trimming left V 4 bases short and J 5 bases short, with 13 bases between. The length of the CDR3 is 14 residues. Germline V CDR1 and CDR2: KGHSH, LQKENI. CDR3 residues: CASSLSRGGDTQYF. In DNA, the CDR3 is TGTGCCAGCTCACTCAGCCGGGGAGGAGATACGCAGTATTTT.

The chain has TRBV20-1 and TRBJ1-1; D gene uncertain. V was trimmed by 1 base and J by 2 bases, leaving 8 bases between them. The CDR3 has 13 amino acids. Looked up from germline, CDR1 is DFQATT and CDR2 is SNEGSKA (reference sequence). CDR3 protein: CSARVGSNTEAFF. The CDR3 coding sequence is TGCAGTGCTAGAGTAGGGAGCAACACTGAAGCTTTCTTT.

The chain recombines TRBV20-1 with TRBJ2-7; no clear D. CDR1 is DFQATT, CDR2 SNEGSKA, per germline (reference sequence). The CDR3 contains 12 residues. Deletions cut 3 bases from V and 4 bases from J, with 10 bases between. Here the CDR3 reads CSASQNGYEQYF. CDR3 DNA sequence: TGCAGTGCTAGCCAGAATGGGTACGAGCAGTACTTC.

CDR3 sequence reads: CASSLNGAGGPYNEQFF. In DNA form, the CDR3 reads TGTGCCAGCAGCTTAAATGGGGCGGGAGGGCCCTACAATGAGCAGTTCTTC. This rearrangement joins TRBV7-9 to TRBJ2-1, with 9 bases identical to TRBD2. Germline loops: CDR1 SEHNR, CDR2 FQNEAQ (reference sequence). The CDR3 has 17 residues. Germline trimming cut 2 bases from V and 2 bases from J; bases unmatched to any gene: 7.